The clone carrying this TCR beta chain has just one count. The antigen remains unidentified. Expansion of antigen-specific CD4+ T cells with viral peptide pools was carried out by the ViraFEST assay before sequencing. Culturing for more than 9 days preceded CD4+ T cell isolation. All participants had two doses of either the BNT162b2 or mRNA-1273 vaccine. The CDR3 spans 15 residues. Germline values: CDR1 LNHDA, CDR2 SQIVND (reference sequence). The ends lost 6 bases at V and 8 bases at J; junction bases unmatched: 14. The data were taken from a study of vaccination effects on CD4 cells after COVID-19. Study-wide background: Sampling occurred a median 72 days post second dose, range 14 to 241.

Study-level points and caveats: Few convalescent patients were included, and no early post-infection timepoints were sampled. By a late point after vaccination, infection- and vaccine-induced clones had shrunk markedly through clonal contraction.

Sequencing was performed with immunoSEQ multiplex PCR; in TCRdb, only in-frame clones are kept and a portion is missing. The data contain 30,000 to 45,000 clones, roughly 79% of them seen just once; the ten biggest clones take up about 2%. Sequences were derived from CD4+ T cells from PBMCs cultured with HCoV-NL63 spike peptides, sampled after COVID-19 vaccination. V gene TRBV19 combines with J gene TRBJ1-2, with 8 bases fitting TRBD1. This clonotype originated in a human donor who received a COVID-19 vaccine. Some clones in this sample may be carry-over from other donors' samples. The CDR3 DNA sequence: TGTGCCAGTAGAAGACCGGGACAGGCCTCTTGGGGCTACACCTTC. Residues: CASRRPGQASWGYTF.